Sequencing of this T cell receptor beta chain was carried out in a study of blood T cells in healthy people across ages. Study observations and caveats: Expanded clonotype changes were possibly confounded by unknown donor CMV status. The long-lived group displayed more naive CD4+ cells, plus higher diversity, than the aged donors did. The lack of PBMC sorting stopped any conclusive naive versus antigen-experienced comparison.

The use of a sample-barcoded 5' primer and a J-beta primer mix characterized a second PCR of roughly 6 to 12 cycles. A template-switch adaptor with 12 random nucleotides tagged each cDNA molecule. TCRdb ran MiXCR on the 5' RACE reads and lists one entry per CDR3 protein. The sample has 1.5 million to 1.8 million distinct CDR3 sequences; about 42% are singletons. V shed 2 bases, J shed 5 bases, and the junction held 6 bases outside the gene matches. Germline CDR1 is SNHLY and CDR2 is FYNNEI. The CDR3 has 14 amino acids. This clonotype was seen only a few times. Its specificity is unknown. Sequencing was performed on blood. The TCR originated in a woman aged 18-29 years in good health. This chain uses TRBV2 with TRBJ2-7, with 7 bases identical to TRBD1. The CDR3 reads CASSEPDRLHEQYF. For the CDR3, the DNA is TGTGCCAGCAGTGAACCGGACAGGCTCCACGAGCAGTACTTC.